This is a list of T cell receptor beta chains from one sample in a study of brain T cells in children with intractable seizures. Sequencing was performed with immunoSEQ multiplex PCR; in TCRdb, only in-frame clones are kept and a portion is missing. Of 65,000 to 85,000 clones listed, about 93% are singletons. This specimen was peripheral blood, taken at surgery. Source of these receptors: a boy less than two years old with tuberous sclerosis and intractable seizures. CDR3s include the opening cysteine and the closing phenylalanine or tryptophan. A D gene is named only where the DNA matches it firmly. Some rows have no size entry. The others give once, few or many, or a class for an expanded clone.

TRBV30	TRBJ1-1	13	TRBD1	NA	CAATGWANTEAFF	TGTGCCGCGACAGGGTGGGCGAACACTGAAGCTTTCTTT
TRBV7-9	TRBJ1-1	16	NA	NA	CASSLKRVGLGPEAFF	TGTGCCAGCAGCTTAAAGAGAGTGGGGCTAGGCCCTGAAGCTTTCTTT
TRBV25-1	TRBJ2-7	16	NA	NA	CASSEARPGSSYEQYF	TGTGCCAGCAGCGAAGCGCGACCTGGAAGCTCCTACGAGCAGTACTTC
TRBV24-1	TRBJ2-3	15	TRBD1	NA	CATSDPGQGTDTQYF	TGTGCCACCAGTGACCCCGGACAGGGAACAGATACGCAGTATTTT
TRBV9	TRBJ1-5	14	NA	NA	CASSVGGSNQPQHF	TGTGCCAGCAGCGTAGGGGGGAGCAATCAGCCCCAGCATTTT
TRBV20-1	TRBJ2-7	11	NA	NA	CSCRTSYEQYF	TGCAGCTGCCGAACCTCCTACGAGCAGTACTTC
TRBV5-4	TRBJ1-1	12	NA	NA	CASSPAGTEAFF	TGTGCCAGCAGCCCCGCGGGGACTGAAGCTTTCTTT
TRBV14	TRBJ2-1	16	NA	NA	CASSQVRTPYHNEQFF	TGTGCCAGCAGCCAAGTTCGGACACCCTACCACAATGAGCAGTTCTTC
TRBV5-6	TRBJ2-5	15	NA	NA	CASSLLVAAGETQYF	TGTGCCAGCAGCTTGTTGGTCGCCGCGGGGGAGACCCAGTACTTC
TRBV13	TRBJ2-3	10	NA	NA	CASSQDTQYF	TGTGCCAGCAGCCAGGATACGCAGTATTTT
TRBV2	TRBJ2-3	16	TRBD2	NA	CASSEARLAGGHTQYF	TGTGCCAGCAGTGAAGCCCGACTAGCGGGGGGTCATACGCAGTATTTT
TRBV5-6	TRBJ2-7	14	NA	NA	CASSLDRDYYEQYF	TGTGCCAGCAGCTTGGATAGGGATTATTACGAGCAGTACTTC
TRBV30	TRBJ1-1	13	NA	NA	CAWSRVGNTEAFF	TGTGCCTGGAGTCGAGTGGGGAACACTGAAGCTTTCTTT
TRBV28	TRBJ1-1	16	TRBD1	once	CASSAGTGGMNTEAFF	TGTGCCAGCAGTGCCGGGACAGGGGGCATGAACACTGAAGCTTTCTTT
TRBV6-5	TRBJ2-2	11	NA	NA	CASSRHGELFF	TGTGCCAGCAGTCGTCACGGGGAGCTGTTTTTT
TRBV27	TRBJ2-5	16	NA	once	CASSLVPGIGVETQYF	TGTGCCAGCAGTTTAGTTCCAGGGATTGGTGTGGAGACCCAGTACTTC
TRBV12-3/TRBV12-4	TRBJ2-1	13	NA	NA	CASSSGSHNEQFF	TGTGCCAGCAGTTCCGGAAGTCACAATGAGCAGTTCTTC
TRBV5-4	TRBJ2-5	14	NA	NA	CASSLGLVQETQYF	TGTGCCAGCAGCTTGGGATTGGTACAAGAGACCCAGTACTTC
TRBV19	TRBJ2-1	13	NA	NA	CASSMRQYNEQFF	TGTGCCAGTAGTATGAGACAGTACAATGAGCAGTTCTTC
TRBV11-2	TRBJ2-7	15	NA	NA	CASSLGGDKKYEQYF	TGTGCCAGCAGCTTAGGAGGGGACAAGAAATACGAGCAGTACTTC
TRBV5-4	TRBJ2-5	12	NA	once	CASSHIKETQYF	TGTGCCAGCAGCCATATTAAAGAGACCCAGTACTTC
TRBV27	TRBJ2-1	15	TRBD2	NA	CASSPTSGMVDEQFF	TGTGCCAGCAGTCCAACTAGCGGGATGGTCGATGAGCAGTTCTTC
TRBV9	TRBJ2-1	15	TRBD2	NA	CASSGTSGKVSEQFF	TGTGCCAGCAGCGGGACTAGCGGGAAAGTCAGCGAGCAGTTCTTC
TRBV4-2	TRBJ2-3	14	TRBD2	NA	CASRLAGLEDTQYF	TGTGCCAGCAGACTAGCGGGGCTGGAAGATACGCAGTATTTT
TRBV7-9	TRBJ2-1	13	TRBD1	NA	CASSITGVDEQFF	TGTGCCAGCAGCATAACAGGGGTCGATGAGCAGTTCTTC
TRBV21-1	TRBJ2-1	15	NA	NA	CASSKDRYSYNEQFF	TGTGCCAGCAGCAAAGACAGGTATTCCTACAATGAGCAGTTCTTC
TRBV30	TRBJ1-6	16	TRBD1	few	CAWSGQGASYNSPLHF	TGTGCCTGGAGTGGACAGGGGGCCTCCTATAATTCACCCCTCCACTTT
TRBV6-5	TRBJ2-7	14	TRBD1	NA	CASLSGQGDYEQYF	TGTGCCAGCCTGAGTGGACAGGGGGACTACGAGCAGTACTTC
TRBV5-1	TRBJ2-3	13	NA	NA	CASSWGPGDTQYF	TGCGCCAGCAGCTGGGGACCCGGGGATACGCAGTATTTT
TRBV29-1	TRBJ1-1	12	NA	NA	CSVMTVGTEAFF	TGCAGCGTTATGACGGTAGGCACTGAAGCTTTCTTT
TRBV2	TRBJ1-6	15	NA	NA	CASSGTSSYNSPLHF	TGTGCCAGCAGTGGGACGAGCTCCTATAATTCACCCCTCCACTTT